This is a list of T cell receptor beta chains from one sample in a study of neoadjuvant anti-PD-1 for oral cavity cancer. Clones were read by immunoSEQ multiplex PCR, and TCRdb kept only the in-frame ones, dropping some. In the table there are about 15,000 clones, 55% to 80% of which are singletons. This sample comprised PBMCs, obtained before nivolumab (anti-PD-1) treatment. These receptor sequences come from a person aged 35-79 years with oral cavity squamous cell carcinoma. Both conserved end residues are part of each CDR3. D genes are given only for firm matches. Some rows mark clone size as missing; the rest say once, few, many or name a class of expanded clone.

>NA|NA|TRBJ2-3|TRBV29-1
TGCAGCGTTGAGATGGATGCGGAGCGGGACATCACAGATACGCAGTATTTT
CSVEMDAERDITDTQYF
>NA|NA|TRBJ2-5|TRBV11-2
TGTGCCAGCAGCTTTGCCTCGACAGCGACCCAGTACTTC
CASSFASTATQYF
>TRBD1|NA|TRBJ1-5|TRBV7-8
TGTGCCAGCAGCTTAGGCACAGGGGGCAATCAGCCCCAGCATTTT
CASSLGTGGNQPQHF
>TRBD1|few|TRBJ1-3|TRBV28
TGTGCCAGCAGTCAAATTGGGGGAACCGGGACAGCCGGAAACACCATATATTTT
CASSQIGGTGTAGNTIYF
>TRBD1|NA|TRBJ1-1|TRBV28
TGTGCCAGCAGTCCTCCGGACAGGAGCACTGAAGCTTTCTTT
CASSPPDRSTEAFF
>TRBD1|NA|TRBJ1-4|TRBV5-6
TGTGCCAGCAGCTCAAGGGGGCGAGGGACTAATGAAAAACTGTTTTTT
CASSSRGRGTNEKLFF
>NA|NA|TRBJ2-5|TRBV30
TGTGCCTGGAGTGTACAACTTCAAGAGACCCAGTACTTC
CAWSVQLQETQYF
>NA|NA|TRBJ2-7|TRBV5-1
TGCGCCAGCAGCTTGGCCCCTTCGGTGGGGGGTACGGAAGAGCAGTACTTC
CASSLAPSVGGTEEQYF
>TRBD1|NA|TRBJ1-5|TRBV6-5
TGTGCCAGCAGACAAACAGGGGGCCAGCCCCAGCATTTT
CASRQTGGQPQHF
>NA|NA|TRBJ1-3|TRBV6-6
TGTGCCGTCAGATCCTCTGGAAACACCATATATTTT
CAVRSSGNTIYF
>NA|NA|TRBJ1-1|TRBV5-6
TGTGCCAGCAGCTTAAGCGGAGGCACTGAAGCTTTCTTT
CASSLSGGTEAFF
>NA|NA|TRBJ2-5|TRBV27
TGTGCCAGCAGCCTAACCTCGGCTCCGGAGACCCAGTACTTC
CASSLTSAPETQYF
>TRBD2|NA|TRBJ2-2|TRBV9
TGTGCCAGCAGCGCACTAGCGGGAGGCACCGGGGAGCTGTTTTTT
CASSALAGGTGELFF
>NA|few|TRBJ2-1|TRBV19
TGTGCCAGCCTGAATCCCGGGGACCGCAATGAGCAGTTCTTC
CASLNPGDRNEQFF
>TRBD2|NA|TRBJ2-7|TRBV7-6
TGTGCCAGCAGCCTCGGGACTAGCGGGAGTTACGAGCAGTACTTC
CASSLGTSGSYEQYF
>NA|NA|TRBJ2-7|TRBV6-6
TGTGCCAGCAGCAGACAGGCAATCGAGCAGTACTTC
CASSRQAIEQYF
>NA|NA|TRBJ2-3|TRBV20-1
TGCAGTGCTGGACGGGTGGATTTT
CSAGRVDF
>NA|NA|TRBJ2-7|TRBV30
TGTGCCTGGAGGGGGCAAAGGCTTTACGAGCAGTACTTC
CAWRGQRLYEQYF
>NA|NA|TRBJ1-5|TRBV6-4
TGTGCCAGCAGTGACTCGGGCCGATATAGCAATCAGCCCCAGCATTTT
CASSDSGRYSNQPQHF
>NA|NA|TRBJ2-7|TRBV30
TGTGCCTGGACCCTTGGACAGTCCTACGAGCAGTACTTC
CAWTLGQSYEQYF
>NA|NA|TRBJ2-5|TRBV6-6
TGTGCCAGCAGGGGACGGGAGACCCAGTACTTC
CASRGRETQYF
>NA|once|TRBJ2-3|TRBV29-1
TGCAGCGTTGAACCAGGGACAACTAGCACAGATACGCAGTATTTT
CSVEPGTTSTDTQYF
>NA|few|TRBJ1-2|TRBV28
TGTGCCAGCAGTGACCCGAGGGGGACTACTAACTATGGCTACACCTTC
CASSDPRGTTNYGYTF
>NA|NA|TRBJ1-5|TRBV6-4
TGTGCCAGCAGTGATCACGGGACGGATAGCAATCAGCCCCAGCATTTT
CASSDHGTDSNQPQHF
>NA|few|TRBJ2-5|TRBV19
TGTGCCAGTAGTATTCGGGGCAGGGAGACCCAGTACTTC
CASSIRGRETQYF